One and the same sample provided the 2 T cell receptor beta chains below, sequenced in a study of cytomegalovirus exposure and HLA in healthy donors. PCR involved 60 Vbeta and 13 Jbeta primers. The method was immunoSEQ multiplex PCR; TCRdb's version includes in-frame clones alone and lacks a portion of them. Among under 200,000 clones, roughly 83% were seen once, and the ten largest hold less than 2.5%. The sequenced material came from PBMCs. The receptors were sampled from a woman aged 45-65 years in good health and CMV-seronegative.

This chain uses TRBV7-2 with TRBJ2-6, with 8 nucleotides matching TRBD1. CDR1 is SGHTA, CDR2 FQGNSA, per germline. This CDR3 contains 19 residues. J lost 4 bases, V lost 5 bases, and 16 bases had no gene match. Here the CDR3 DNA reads TGTGCCAGCAGCCCAGTCAGGGGGCGCAGGGCGGGGGGGGCCAACGTCCTGACTTTC. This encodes CASSPVRGRRAGGANVLTF.

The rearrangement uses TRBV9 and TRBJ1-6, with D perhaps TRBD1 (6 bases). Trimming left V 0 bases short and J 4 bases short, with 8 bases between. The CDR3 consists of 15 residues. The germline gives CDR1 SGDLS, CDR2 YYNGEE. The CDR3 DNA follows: TGTGCCAGCAGCGTAGAGCAGGGGTATAATTCACCCCTCCACTTT. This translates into CASSVEQGYNSPLHF.